The subject of this entry is one T cell receptor beta chain. The antigen remains unidentified. This sample was included in a study of blood T cells in healthy people across ages. Whole-study results and caveats: The long-lived group displayed more naive CD4+ cells, plus higher diversity, than the aged donors did.

Then a second PCR, running roughly 7 to 11 cycles, was carried out with a sample-barcoded 5' primer and a J-beta primer mix. TCRdb called the 5' RACE reads again in MiXCR, with one record for every CDR3 protein. The sample lists about 1.8 million distinct CDR3 sequences; 49% were seen once. V gave up 9 bases and J gave up 2 bases, with 13 bases separating them. Per the germline V gene, CDR1 is MNHNS and CDR2 is SASEGT. The CDR3 runs 13 residues. This sequence joins TRBV6-1 and TRBJ2-5; maybe TRBD1 (6 bases). This TCR was recovered from a woman between 40 and 55 years old in good health. Sequencing was carried out using blood. In nucleotides, the CDR3 is TGTGCCAGAGCACAGGGAATACAAGAGACCCAGTACTTC. Translated: CARAQGIQETQYF.